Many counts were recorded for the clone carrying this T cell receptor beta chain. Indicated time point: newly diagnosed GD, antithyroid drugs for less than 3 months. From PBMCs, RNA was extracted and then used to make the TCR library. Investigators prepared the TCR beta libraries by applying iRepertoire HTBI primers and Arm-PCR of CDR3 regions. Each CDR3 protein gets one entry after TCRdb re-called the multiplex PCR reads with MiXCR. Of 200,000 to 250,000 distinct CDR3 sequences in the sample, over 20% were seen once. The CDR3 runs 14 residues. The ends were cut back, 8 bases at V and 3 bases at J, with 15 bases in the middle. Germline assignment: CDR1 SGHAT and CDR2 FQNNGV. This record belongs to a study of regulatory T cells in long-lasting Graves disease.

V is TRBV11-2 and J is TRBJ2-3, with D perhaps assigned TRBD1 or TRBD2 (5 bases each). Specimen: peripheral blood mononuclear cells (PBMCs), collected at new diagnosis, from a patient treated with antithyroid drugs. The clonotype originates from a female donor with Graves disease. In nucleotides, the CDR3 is TGTGCCAGCTCACCGCCGGGACGGACAGATACGCAGTATTTT. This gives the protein CASSPPGRTDTQYF.